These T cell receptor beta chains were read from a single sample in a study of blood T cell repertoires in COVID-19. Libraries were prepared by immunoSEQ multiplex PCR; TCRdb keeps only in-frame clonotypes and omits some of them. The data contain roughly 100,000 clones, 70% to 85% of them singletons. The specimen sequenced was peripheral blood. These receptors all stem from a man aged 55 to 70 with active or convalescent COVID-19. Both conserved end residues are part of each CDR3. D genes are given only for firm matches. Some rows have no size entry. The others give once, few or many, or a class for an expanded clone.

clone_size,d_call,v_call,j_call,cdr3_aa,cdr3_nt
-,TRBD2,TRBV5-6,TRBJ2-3,CASSWGLAGADTQYF,TGTGCCAGCAGTTGGGGACTAGCGGGAGCAGATACGCAGTATTTT
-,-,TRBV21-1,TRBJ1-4,CASSKRPVRVSTNEKLFF,TGTGCCAGCAGCAAAAGGCCGGTGAGGGTGTCAACTAATGAAAAACTGTTTTTT
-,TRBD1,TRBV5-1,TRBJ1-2,CASSGQATNYGYTF,TGCGCCAGCAGCGGACAGGCAACTAACTATGGCTACACCTTC
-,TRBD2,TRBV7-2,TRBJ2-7,CASTSSGRAAGEQYF,TGTGCCAGCACCTCAAGCGGGAGGGCCGCTGGAGAGCAGTACTTC
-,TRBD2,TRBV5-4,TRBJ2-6,CASSLAVAGGPGGANVLTF,TGTGCCAGCAGCTTGGCAGTAGCGGGAGGGCCTGGTGGGGCCAACGTCCTGACTTTC
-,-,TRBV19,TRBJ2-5,CASSIVRADKETQYF,TGTGCCAGTAGTATAGTGAGGGCCGATAAAGAGACCCAGTACTTC
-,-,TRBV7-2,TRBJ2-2,CASSWGVGASGELFF,TGTGCCAGCAGCTGGGGGGTAGGGGCCAGCGGGGAGCTGTTTTTT
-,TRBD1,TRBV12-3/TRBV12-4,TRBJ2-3,CASNSNRGHTQYF,TGTGCCAGCAATTCTAACAGGGGCCATACGCAGTATTTT
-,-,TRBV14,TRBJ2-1,CASSQDGRELSYNEQFF,TGTGCCAGCAGCCAAGATGGGCGGGAACTCTCCTACAATGAGCAGTTCTTC
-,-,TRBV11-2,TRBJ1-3,CASSLAGQRLRIF,TGTGCCAGCAGCTTAGCCGGCCAGAGGCTTCGGATATTT
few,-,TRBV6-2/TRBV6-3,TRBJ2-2,CASSPLTSTGELFF,TGTGCCAGCAGCCCATTAACTAGCACCGGGGAGCTGTTTTTT
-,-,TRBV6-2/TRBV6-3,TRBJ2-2,CASSKGTPTNTGELFF,TGTGCCAGCAGTAAAGGGACACCAACGAACACCGGGGAGCTGTTTTTT
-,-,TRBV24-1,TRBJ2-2,CATSDLSEGELFF,TGTGCCACCAGTGATTTGTCGGAGGGGGAGCTGTTTTTT
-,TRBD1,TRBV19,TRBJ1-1,CASSRGQILQGNTEAFF,TGTGCCAGCTCACGGGGACAGATTCTACAAGGGAACACTGAAGCTTTCTTT
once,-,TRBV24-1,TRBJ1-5,CATSDAGARGNQPQHF,TGTGCCACCAGTGATGCAGGGGCCAGGGGCAATCAGCCCCAGCATTTT
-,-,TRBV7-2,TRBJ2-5,CASSLDGGLAQYF,TGTGCCAGCAGCTTAGACGGCGGCTTGGCCCAGTACTTC
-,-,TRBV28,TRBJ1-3,CATASPHKTGPSGNTIYF,TGTGCCACTGCCTCCCCCCACAAAACAGGCCCCTCTGGAAACACCATATATTTT
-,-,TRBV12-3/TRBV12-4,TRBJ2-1,CASSYGLEQFF,TGTGCCAGCAGCTATGGACTAGAGCAGTTCTTC
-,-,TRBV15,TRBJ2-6,CATSRDQGTGANVLTF,TGTGCCACCAGCAGAGATCAGGGGACCGGGGCCAACGTCCTGACTTTC
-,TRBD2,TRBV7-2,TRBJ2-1,CASSSAGGPYNEQFF,TGTGCCAGCAGCTCAGCGGGAGGGCCCTACAATGAGCAGTTCTTC
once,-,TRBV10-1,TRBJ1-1,CASTDDRSGEAFF,TGCGCCAGCACCGATGACAGGTCGGGTGAAGCTTTCTTT
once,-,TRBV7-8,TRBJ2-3,CASRSYGAGVPDTQYF,TGTGCCAGCAGGTCCTACGGCGCCGGAGTCCCAGATACGCAGTATTTT
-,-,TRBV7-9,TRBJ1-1,CASSLASGRTEAFF,TGTGCCAGCAGCTTAGCATCGGGGAGAACTGAAGCTTTCTTT
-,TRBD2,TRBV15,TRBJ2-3,CATSSGLAGGSTDTQYF,TGTGCCACCAGCAGCGGACTAGCGGGAGGGAGCACAGATACGCAGTATTTT
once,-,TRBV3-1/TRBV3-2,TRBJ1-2,CASSSRTEAYGYTF,TGTGCCAGCAGCTCACGGACAGAAGCCTATGGCTACACCTTC
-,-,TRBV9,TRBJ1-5,CASQWQGNQPQHF,TGTGCCAGCCAGTGGCAGGGGAATCAGCCCCAGCATTTT
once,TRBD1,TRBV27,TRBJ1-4,CASSPRTGHGKLFF,TGTGCCAGCAGTCCGCGGACAGGGCATGGGAAACTGTTTTTT
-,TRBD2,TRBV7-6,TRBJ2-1,CASTTGGQGEQFF,TGTGCCAGCACGACGGGAGGGCAGGGTGAGCAGTTCTTC
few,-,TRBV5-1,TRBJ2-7,CASSTRTAAYEQYF,TGCGCCAGCAGCACCCGGACAGCTGCCTACGAGCAGTACTTC
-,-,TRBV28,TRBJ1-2,CASRAAGDIYTF,TGTGCCAGCAGAGCTGCAGGGGACATCTACACCTTC
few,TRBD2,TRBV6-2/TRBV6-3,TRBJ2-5,CASSPGLAGKPGETQYF,TGTGCCAGCAGTCCCGGGCTAGCGGGCAAACCGGGGGAGACCCAGTACTTC
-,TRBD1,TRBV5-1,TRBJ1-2,CASSLDRGGYGYTF,TGCGCCAGCAGCTTGGACAGGGGGGGCTATGGCTACACCTTC
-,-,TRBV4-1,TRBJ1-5,CASSLRGGGQPQHF,TGCGCCAGCAGCCTCCGGGGGGGCGGTCAGCCCCAGCATTTT
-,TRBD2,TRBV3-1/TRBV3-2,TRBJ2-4,CASSQDSWTSGTLAKNIQYF,TGTGCCAGCAGCCAAGATAGTTGGACTAGCGGGACGCTAGCCAAAAACATTCAGTACTTC
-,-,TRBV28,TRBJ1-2,CASSLLDSGRYGYTF,TGTGCCAGCAGTTTATTGGACAGTGGACGCTATGGCTACACCTTC
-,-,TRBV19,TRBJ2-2,CASSSSGTGELFF,TGTGCCAGTAGTAGCAGCGGAACCGGGGAGCTGTTTTTT
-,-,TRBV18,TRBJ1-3,CASSPPGGAGNTIYF,TGTGCCAGCTCACCACCGGGCGGGGCTGGAAACACCATATATTTT
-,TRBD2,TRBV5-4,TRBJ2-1,CASSLGTSGRRSNEQFF,TGTGCCAGCAGCTTGGGGACTAGCGGGAGAAGGAGCAATGAGCAGTTCTTC
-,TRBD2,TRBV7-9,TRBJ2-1,CASSLTVGGEQFF,TGTGCCAGCAGCTTGACGGTGGGAGGGGAGCAGTTCTTC
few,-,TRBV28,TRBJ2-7,CASIVGHEQYF,TGTGCCAGCATTGTCGGTCACGAGCAGTACTTC
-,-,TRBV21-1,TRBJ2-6,CASPGQGARGANVLTF,TGTGCCAGCCCGGGACAGGGGGCGCGGGGGGCCAACGTCCTGACTTTC
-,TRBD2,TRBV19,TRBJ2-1,CASSIGASGIVYNEQFF,TGTGCCAGTAGTATAGGTGCTAGCGGGATAGTCTACAATGAGCAGTTCTTC
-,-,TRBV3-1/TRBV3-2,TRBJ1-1,CASSLLQGAGRAFF,TGTGCCAGCAGCCTGCTACAGGGAGCCGGACGGGCTTTCTTT